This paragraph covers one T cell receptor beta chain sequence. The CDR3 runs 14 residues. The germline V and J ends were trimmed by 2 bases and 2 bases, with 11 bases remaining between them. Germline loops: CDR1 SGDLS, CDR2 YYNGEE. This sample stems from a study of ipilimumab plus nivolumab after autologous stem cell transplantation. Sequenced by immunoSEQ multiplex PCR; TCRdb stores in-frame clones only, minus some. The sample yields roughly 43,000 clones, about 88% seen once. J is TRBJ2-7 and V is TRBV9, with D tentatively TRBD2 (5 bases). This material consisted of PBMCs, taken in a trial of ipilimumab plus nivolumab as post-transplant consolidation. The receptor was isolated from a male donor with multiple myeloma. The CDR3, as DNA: TGTGCCAGCAGCGTTGTGGGAGAGGCCTACGAGCAGTACTTC. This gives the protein CASSVVGEAYEQYF.